The sequence of this T cell receptor (beta chain) was determined in a study of molecular identifiers for immune sequencing clone quantification (dated by TCRdb to about 2018). General notes on the study: For a replicate experiment, RNA from roughly 21,000 or 96,000 naive CD8 T cells was divided into five aliquots, and four of the five aliquots were sequenced. This methods study benchmarked molecular-identifier clustering-based TCR repertoire sequencing (MIDCIRS) and TCR RNA copy counting, using CD8 T cells to do so.

This clonotype came up a few times. The antigen it recognizes is unknown. No much larger clonotype is one base removed from it; base qualities were not supplied. The CDR3 contains 13 residues, cysteine and phenylalanine counted. Only the CDR3 portion is preserved as DNA: 39 bases, with reading frame beginning at the first base. Taken from the germline V gene, the CDR1 and CDR2 loops are SQVTM and ANQGSEA. Between the V and J ends, shortened by 6 bases and 2 bases respectively, the junction contains 11 bases. Libraries of naive CD8 T cells were built from anywhere between about 18,000 and 1,000,000 sorted cells, with 10%, 30% or 50% of the purified RNA used. Naive CD8 T cells were FACS-sorted as CD8+CD4-CCR7+CD45RA+ on a BD FACSAria II into RLT Plus buffer. To test detection sensitivity, Jurkat RNA equivalent to more than eight TCR copies was spiked into samples of about 19,000-1,000,000 naive CD8 T cells. Enrichment of CD8 T cells was done with RosetteSep CD8+ T Cell Enrichment Cocktail plus Ficoll-Paque, and ACK red cell lysis came afterward.

The paper's findings and limits, for the study overall: Clones above 20 RNA copies held over 97% of molecules in CMV-specific effector cells but under 1% in naive cells. Spiked-in Jurkat TCR RNA equal to a single cell's worth was reported to be detectable even within 1,200,000 naive CD8 T cells. Modeling gave roughly 2.9 recovered TCR RNA copies per cell versus 7.5 to 10 by digital PCR, implying 25% to 30% capture efficiency. When barcode sub-clustering was left out, chimeric consensus sequences inflated TCR diversity, with chimeras reaching as high as 47%. Identical TCR molecules sharing a barcode could cause highly expanded clone sizes to be underestimated. Spiked-in Jurkat TCR RNA (around nine copies' worth), which is not part of the donor repertoire, was contained in the naive libraries.

Library construction relied on PCR. TCRdb records Illumina HiSeq 4000 as the sequencer. Bulk TCR libraries were prepared as previously described, using TCR primers listed in Table S5. The Qiagen AllPrep DNA/RNA kit was used to purify total RNA. Before any analysis, reads coming from multiple sequencing runs of the same library were combined into one pool. Concerning the study's data processing: Only reads with exact TCR constant sequence were kept, trimmed to 150 nt, and grouped by their 12-nt molecular barcodes. Within each barcode group, reads were sub-clustered at a 15% Levenshtein threshold, and quality-weighted consensus sequences were built per RNA molecule. Non-functional sequences were excluded, and lower-count sequences lying one edit away from another sequence were also excluded. Based on a fit of two negative binomial distributions, barcode sub-clusters having less than 20% of the maximum read count were discarded. TCRdb ran its own pipeline on the public reads, namely fastp trimming at Q25 and MiXCR clone calling, and kept in-frame beta chains. CDR3 protein sequences are deduplicated, and each keeps its most common genes and DNA. Clone size and V and J calls follow TCRdb, not the original study. Here the sample has under 600,000 distinct CDR3 sequences; 20% to 25% occur a single time. Approximately 0.8% of the sample is held by the ten biggest clonotypes.

The TCR was taken from a human donor in good health. Some libraries in this study had Jurkat cell RNA spiked in. The rearrangement combines TRBV29-1 with TRBJ2-1; a tentative D call is TRBD2 (6 bases match). Specimen: naive CD8+ T cells from blood, with Jurkat cell RNA spiked in. Taken with the paper, the label for cell subset or site translates to: FACS-sorted CD8+CD4-CCR7+CD45RA+ naive T cells. The DNA sequence reads TGCAGCGTCGGGAGAGGCGCCTACAATGAGCAGTTCTTC. It translates as CSVGRGAYNEQFF.